Shown below are 18 T cell receptor beta chains from a single sample sequenced in a study of shared clonotypes between healthy human individuals (dated by TCRdb to about 2020). The library was built by means of the immunoSEQ multiplex PCR assay. In TCRdb, the immuneACCESS table is reduced to in-frame sequences with V and J assigned. These tables do not hold every clone; where another copy was compared, an unresolved V gene accounts for under half, and the others remain unexplained. In this sample the table shows some 700,000 clones, 90% of which occur a single time. Clones ranked in the top ten supply 30% to 40% of the sample. Sequenced input: memory CD8+ T cells from PBMCs. Per the publication, the cell subset or site label means: CD45RO+ cells pooled with CCR7-negative TemRA cells. Every receptor here comes from a man aged 18 to 35 in good health. Some clones in this sample may be carry-over from other donors' samples.

This chain connects TRBV30 to TRBJ2-2; 12 nucleotides match TRBD2. V gave up 6 bases and J gave up 4 bases; unmatched junction bases: 3. This CDR3 contains 14 residues. Per germline, CDR1 GTSNPN and CDR2 SVGIG (reference sequence). In DNA, the CDR3 is TGTGCCTGTCTACTAGCGGGAGGCACCGGGGAGCTGTTTTTT. It specifies CACLLAGGTGELFF.

A note on this clone: Other DNA variants within this sample encode the same CDR3. The chain couples TRBV6-1 to TRBJ2-7; 9 positions match TRBD1. Per germline, CDR1 MNHNS and CDR2 SASEGT. The CDR3 covers 14 residues. With V trimmed by 1 base and J by 2 bases, 0 bases remained unmatched. CDR3 in amino acids: CASSEGQGAYEQYF. CDR3 DNA: TGTGCCAGCAGTGAAGGACAGGGGGCCTACGAGCAGTACTTC.

The chain has TRBV29-1 and TRBJ2-7, with 7 bases that match TRBD2. The CDR3 has 14 residues. Germline loops: CDR1 SQVTM, CDR2 ANQGSEA. Trimming took 6 bases from V and 5 from J; bases not matched to a gene: 13. This CDR3 is CSVALSGAYHEQYF. Written as DNA, the CDR3 is TGCAGCGTAGCATTAAGCGGGGCGTACCACGAGCAGTACTTC.

The chain is built from TRBV4-1 and TRBJ1-2, with TRBD1 as a possible D gene (6 bases). CDR1 and CDR2 from the germline V gene are MGHRA and YSYEKL. The CDR3 is 15 amino acids. Trimming removed 4 bases from V and 4 bases from J, with 16 bases in between. DNA for the CDR3: TGCGCCAGCAGCCCACATCTACAGGGCCTCTATGGCTACACCTTC. Translation gives CASSPHLQGLYGYTF.

The count of this clone is one. The J gene is TRBJ2-3, the V gene TRBV4-3; 10 bases agree with TRBD2. The V gene end was trimmed by 3 bases and the J gene end by 2 bases; junction bases not matched to a gene: 2. The V gene's germline CDR1 is LGHNA and CDR2 YSLEER. The CDR3 length is 15 residues. In DNA, the CDR3 is TGCGCCAGCAGCCAGGGGACTAGCGACACAGATACGCAGTATTTT. Amino acids: CASSQGTSDTDTQYF.

This chain connects TRBV4-3 to TRBJ2-7; 7 nucleotides match TRBD1. The J segment lost 0 bases and the V segment lost 4 bases, leaving 6 bases of the junction unmatched. CDR1 and CDR2 (germline): LGHNA, YSLEER. The CDR3 length is 15 residues. The CDR3 protein is CASSLDRDTSYEQYF. The CDR3 DNA reads as TGCGCCAGCAGCCTTGACAGGGATACCTCCTACGAGCAGTACTTC.

V gene TRBV19 combines with J gene TRBJ1-2; 7 bases are a match to TRBD1. V gave up 3 bases and J gave up 2 bases; unmatched junction bases: 9. CDR3 length: 16 amino acids. Germline values: CDR1 LNHDA, CDR2 SQIVND (reference sequence). The CDR3 protein is CASSMGFPGGNYGYTF. CDR3 nucleotides: TGTGCCAGTAGTATGGGTTTCCCAGGGGGGAACTATGGCTACACCTTC.

The chain recombines TRBV6-6 with TRBJ2-1, with D perhaps assigned TRBD1 or TRBD2 (6 bases each). V was cut by 0 bases and J by 9 bases, with 12 bases left in between. The CDR3 spans 14 residues. Looked up from germline, CDR1 is MNHNY and CDR2 is SVGAGI (reference sequence). The CDR3 protein is CASSYSRGGGEQFF. CDR3 bases: TGTGCCAGCAGTTACTCGAGAGGAGGGGGTGAGCAGTTCTTC.

The J gene is TRBJ2-1, the V gene TRBV28; TRBD2 might be the D (6 bases). Germline V gene data show CDR1 as MDHEN and CDR2 as SYDVKM. Trimming left V 8 bases short and J 4 bases short, with 15 bases between. The length of the CDR3 is 14 residues. CDR3 in DNA: TGTGCCAGCCGAAAGACGGGAGAGTACAATGAGCAGTTCTTC. Amino acids: CASRKTGEYNEQFF.

The chain has TRBV6-1 and TRBJ2-1; no firm D call. The V gene's germline CDR1 is MNHNS and CDR2 SASEGT. This CDR3 region has 15 residues. Trimming stripped 7 bases from V and 4 bases from J, with 17 bases between. Here the CDR3 reads CASTFLGRDYNEQFF. CDR3 nucleotides: TGTGCCAGCACCTTCCTTGGTAGGGATTACAATGAGCAGTTCTTC.

The V gene is TRBV7-9, the J gene TRBJ1-5; possible D gene TRBD1, 6 bases. The CDR3 consists of 14 residues. Trimming removed 5 bases from V and 6 bases from J, with 14 bases in between. The germline V gene encodes CDR1 SEHNR and CDR2 FQNEAQ (reference sequence). The CDR3 DNA reads TGTGCCAGCAGCCAGGCAGGGGTCGCTCAGCCCCAGCATTTT. Amino acids: CASSQAGVAQPQHF.

This chain connects TRBV10-3 to TRBJ1-5, with D unresolved. V lost 11 bases to trimming and J lost 0 bases, with 17 bases between them. Germline V CDR1 and CDR2: ENHRY, SYGVKD. CDR3 size: 15 residues. The CDR3 bases are TGTGCCTCTAAGGAGGGAAGTTATAGCAATCAGCCCCAGCATTTT. It specifies CASKEGSYSNQPQHF.

The V and J genes are TRBV9 and TRBJ2-3; D gene unclear. Trimming stripped 6 bases from V and 2 bases from J, with 7 bases between. The germline CDR1 and CDR2 sequences are SGDLS and YYNGEE. The CDR3 is made up of 12 amino acids. Here the CDR3 DNA reads TGTGCCAGCAACGACCCCACAGATACGCAGTATTTT. Translating it yields CASNDPTDTQYF.

V and J are TRBV15 and TRBJ1-5; D is possibly TRBD1 (6 bases). V lost 3 bases to trimming and J lost 2 bases, with 14 bases between them. Per germline, CDR1 LNHNV and CDR2 YYDKDF (reference sequence). The length of the CDR3 is 16 residues. The CDR3 sequence: CATSSFTGQRNQPQHF. The CDR3 DNA reads TGTGCCACCAGCAGCTTTACGGGACAACGCAATCAGCCCCAGCATTTT.

The chain is built from TRBV29-1 and TRBJ2-7; D uncertain. Trimming took 0 bases from V and 3 from J, leaving 6 bases between them. This CDR3 has 12 residues. Germline loops: CDR1 SQVTM, CDR2 ANQGSEA. Here the CDR3 DNA reads TGCAGCGTTGAAGATCGAATCTACGAGCAGTACTTC. It codes for CSVEDRIYEQYF.

This rearrangement joins TRBV19 to TRBJ1-1; D is uncertain. V dropped 6 bases and J dropped 13 bases, with 30 bases sitting between them. Germline CDR1 and CDR2: LNHDA and SQIVND (reference sequence). CDR3 size: 16 residues. CDR3 region: CASSIRPAELPIWGFF. The CDR3 DNA is TGTGCCAGTAGCATACGACCCGCGGAACTGCCGATTTGGGGTTTCTTT.

The gene calls are TRBV7-9 and TRBJ1-1; D unclear. Germline CDR1 SEHNR, CDR2 FQNEAQ (reference sequence). Trimming cost V 1 base and J 4 bases, with 13 bases left between them. This CDR3 comprises 15 residues. CDR3 protein: CASSLVWARATEAFF. CDR3 bases: TGTGCCAGCAGCTTAGTTTGGGCGCGGGCCACTGAAGCTTTCTTT.

The chain has TRBV19 and TRBJ2-7, with TRBD2 matching over 11 bases. The CDR3 loop spans 14 amino acids. In germline, CDR1 is LNHDA, CDR2 SQIVND (reference sequence). After removal of 5 bases from V and 3 bases from J, the junction contained 3 bases not matched to a gene. The CDR3 reads CASSSGLAVYEQYF. The CDR3 DNA reads as TGTGCCAGTAGTTCGGGACTAGCGGTCTACGAGCAGTACTTC.